This TCR beta chain is from a study of blood T cell repertoires in COVID-19. The protocol was immunoSEQ multiplex PCR, while the TCRdb copy is restricted to in-frame clones and leaves out a portion. The sample holds 150,000 or so clones, 85% to 90% seen once. The CDR3 is 14 residues long. The germline CDR1 and CDR2 sequences are MNHEY and SMNVEV (reference sequence). Trimming removed 4 bases at V and 0 bases at J, with 7 bases between. The clonotype originates from a man between 18 and 29 years old with COVID-19, enrolled during active disease. The material sequenced was peripheral blood. The rearrangement links TRBV27 to TRBJ2-1, with D unresolved. The CDR3 DNA reads TGTGCCAGCAGTTCCGGTAGCTCCTACAATGAGCAGTTCTTC. Translating gives CASSSGSSYNEQFF.